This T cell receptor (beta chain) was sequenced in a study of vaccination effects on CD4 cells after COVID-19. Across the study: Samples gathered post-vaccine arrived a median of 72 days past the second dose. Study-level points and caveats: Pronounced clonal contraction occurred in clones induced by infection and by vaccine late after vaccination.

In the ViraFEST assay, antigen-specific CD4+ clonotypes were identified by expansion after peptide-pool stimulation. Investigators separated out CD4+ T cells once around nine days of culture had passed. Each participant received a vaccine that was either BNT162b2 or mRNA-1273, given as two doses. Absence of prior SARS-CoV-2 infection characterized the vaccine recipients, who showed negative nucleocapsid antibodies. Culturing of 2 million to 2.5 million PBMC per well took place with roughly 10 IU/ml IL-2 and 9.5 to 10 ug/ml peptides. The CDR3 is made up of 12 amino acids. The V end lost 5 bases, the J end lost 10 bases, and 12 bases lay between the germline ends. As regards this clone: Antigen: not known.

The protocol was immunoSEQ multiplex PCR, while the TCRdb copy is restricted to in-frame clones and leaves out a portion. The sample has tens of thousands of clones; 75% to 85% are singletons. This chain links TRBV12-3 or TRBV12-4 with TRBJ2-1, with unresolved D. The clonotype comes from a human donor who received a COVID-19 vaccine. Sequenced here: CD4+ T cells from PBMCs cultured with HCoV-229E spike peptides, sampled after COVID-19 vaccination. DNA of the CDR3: TGTGCCAGCAGTCGTGAGGTACGGGAGCAGTTCTTC. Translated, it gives CASSREVREQFF.